One sample yielded the 6 T cell receptor beta chains listed below, sequenced in a study of metastatic and nonmetastatic thyroid tumors. TCRdb re-processed the PCR reads through MiXCR. The profile covers approximately 40,000 clones, with roughly 27% appearing a single time and almost 10% taken by the ten largest. Each patient went into thyroid surgery without having received any treatment. The sequencing sample was made of blood. Receptors were obtained from a male donor with papillary thyroid cancer or a benign thyroid nodule (not recorded which). Some clones in this sample may be carry-over from other donors' samples.

In DNA form, the CDR3 reads TGTGCCAGCAGTGAATCGTACCATGGCTACACCTTC. This translates into CASSESYHGYTF. The gene calls are TRBV25-1 and TRBJ1-2; D remains ambiguous. The CDR3 consists of 12 residues. Trimming took 1 base from V and 6 from J, leaving 6 bases between them. Germline V gene lookup returns CDR1 MGHDK and CDR2 SYGVNS.

This clone was found many times. A much larger clone lies a single base off, so this may be a read error. Written as DNA, the CDR3 is TGTGCCAGCAGCCAAGAATGGACTGGCGAAACTGAAGCTTCCTTT. Its protein is CASSQEWTGETEASF. The chain is built from TRBV3-1 and TRBJ1-1; no clear D. This CDR3 contains 15 residues. Germline-derived CDR1 and CDR2 are LGHDT and YNNKEL (reference sequence).

The chain links TRBV28 to TRBJ2-7, with 14 nucleotides matching TRBD2. Trimming at V came to 0 bases and at J to 7 bases, leaving 5 bases not matched to a gene. Germline values: CDR1 MDHEN, CDR2 SYDVKM. The CDR3 has 16 residues. CDR3 residues: CASSLWGTSGSWEQYF. As DNA, the CDR3 is TGTGCCAGCAGTTTATGGGGGACTAGCGGGAGTTGGGAGCAGTACTTC.

This clone was counted once. This chain connects TRBV5-1 to TRBJ2-3; TRBD1 agrees at 10 bases. V was clipped by 1 base and J by 15 bases; unmatched bases: 14. The length of the CDR3 is 15 residues. The germline CDR1 and CDR2 sequences are SGHRS and YFSETQ. CDR3 nucleotides: TGCGCCAGCAGCTTGCGGGACAGGGGAACAGATACTCATTATTTT. Translating gives CASSLRDRGTDTHYF. Based on the CDR3 plus reference TRBV5-1 and TRBJ2-3, the full variable domain is KAGVTQTPRYLIKTRGQQVTLSCSPISGHRSVSWYQQTPGQGLQFLFEYFSETQRNKGNFPGRFSGRQFSNSRSEMNVSTLELGDSALYLCASSLRDRGTDTHYFGPGTRLTVL.

This clone showed up just a few times. V is TRBV24-1 and J is TRBJ1-1, with 11 bases that match TRBD1. The CDR3 totals 14 residues. Germline CDR1 reads KGHDR; CDR2 reads SFDVKD. The CDR3 loop is CATGTGGVNTEAFF. The CDR3, as DNA: TGTGCTACCGGGACAGGGGGGGTGAACACTGAAGCTTTCTTT.

This clone was observed a few times. The CDR3 protein is CASSMGRRDNQPQHF. The CDR3 region has the DNA TGTGCCAGTAGTATGGGGCGCAGGGACAATCAGCCCCAGCATTTT. The rearrangement uses TRBV19 and TRBJ1-5; perhaps TRBD1 as D (5 bases). The V gene lost 3 bases and the J gene lost 3 bases, with 12 bases spanning the gap. The CDR3 covers 15 residues. CDR1 is LNHDA and CDR2 is SQIVND in the germline V gene (reference sequence).